This T cell receptor beta chain was profiled in a study of blood T cell repertoires in COVID-19. Study as a whole: The study drew acute and convalescent COVID-19 samples from the United States, Italy and Spain.

V lost 0 bases to trimming and J lost 7 bases; unmatched junction nucleotides: 5. The CDR3 extends over 15 amino acids. Germline values: CDR1 GTSNPN, CDR2 SVGIG (reference sequence). Per the authors' pipeline: The assay estimated nucleated cells by amplifying reference gene primers. Method: immunoSEQ multiplex PCR; TCRdb's copy keeps in-frame clones and lacks some. Clone size and V and J calls were adopted from that table, with D and trimming inferred from the DNA. Altogether about 240,000 clones are present, 87% being singletons, with the ten largest covering approximately 7.5%. The rearrangement uses TRBV30 and TRBJ1-6; 8 nucleotides agree with TRBD1. The source material was peripheral blood. The source of this sequence is a man in his sixties who had recovered from COVID-19. The CDR3 DNA reads as TGTGCCTGGAGTGTACGGACAGGGAGGAATTCACCCCTCCACTTT. As protein: CAWSVRTGRNSPLHF.